This T cell receptor beta chain was sequenced during a study of T cells in localized non-small cell lung cancer. General study findings and limits: Sequencing was limited to one tumor region, leaving the possibility of heterogeneity open. Uninvolved adjacent lung, not tumor, had the highest T cell clonality. There was an association of higher blood T cell density with longer overall survival.

This clone occurred a few times. Its antigen is not known. Germline V gene data show CDR1 as SNHLY and CDR2 as FYNNEI. Deletions cut 5 bases from V and 11 bases from J, with 13 bases between. There are 13 residues in the CDR3. Produced via immunoSEQ multiplex PCR; TCRdb's table is partial and in-frame only. Counted here are about 23,000 clones, 85% to 90% occurring once; the ten biggest clones make up roughly 1.2%. The sample here was peripheral blood, taken before any cancer treatment. The chain combines TRBV2 with TRBJ1-6; a weak D match, TRBD1 (5 bases). This receptor was taken from a woman aged 35 to 69 with stage I lung adenocarcinoma. This chain's CDR3 is CASSPGPRTPLHF. The CDR3 coding sequence is TGTGCCAGCAGTCCGGGACCTCGTACACCCCTCCACTTT.